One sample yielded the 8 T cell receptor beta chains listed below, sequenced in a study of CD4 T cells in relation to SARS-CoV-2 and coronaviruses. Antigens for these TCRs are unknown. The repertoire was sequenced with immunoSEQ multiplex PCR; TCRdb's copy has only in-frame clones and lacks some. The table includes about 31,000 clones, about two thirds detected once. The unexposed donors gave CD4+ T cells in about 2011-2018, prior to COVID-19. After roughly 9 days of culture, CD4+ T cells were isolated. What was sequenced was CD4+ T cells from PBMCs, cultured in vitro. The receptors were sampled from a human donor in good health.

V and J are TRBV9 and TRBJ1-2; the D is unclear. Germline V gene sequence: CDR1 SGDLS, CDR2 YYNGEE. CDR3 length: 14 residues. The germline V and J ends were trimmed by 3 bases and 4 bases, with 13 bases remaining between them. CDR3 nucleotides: TGTGCCAGCAGCGCGGCCCCGAGCAGCTATGGCTACACCTTC. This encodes CASSAAPSSYGYTF.

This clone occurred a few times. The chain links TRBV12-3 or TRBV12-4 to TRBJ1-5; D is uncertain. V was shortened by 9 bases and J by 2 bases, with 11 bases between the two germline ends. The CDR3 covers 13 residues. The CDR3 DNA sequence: TGTGCCAGTTTGGGTTTGCGCAATCAGCCCCAGCATTTT. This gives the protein CASLGLRNQPQHF.

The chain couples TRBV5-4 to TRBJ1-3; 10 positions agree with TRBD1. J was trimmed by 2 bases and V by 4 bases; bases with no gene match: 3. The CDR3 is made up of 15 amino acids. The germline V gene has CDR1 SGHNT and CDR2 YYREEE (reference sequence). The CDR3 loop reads CASSPGTGAGNTIYF. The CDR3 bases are TGTGCCAGCAGCCCTGGGACAGGGGCTGGAAACACCATATATTTT.

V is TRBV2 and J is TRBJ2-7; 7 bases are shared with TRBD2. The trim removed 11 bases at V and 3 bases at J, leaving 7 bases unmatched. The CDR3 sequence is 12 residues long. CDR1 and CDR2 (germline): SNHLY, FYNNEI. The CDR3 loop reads CAGGTTGYEQYF. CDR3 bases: TGTGCCGGGGGGACTACTGGCTACGAGCAGTACTTC.

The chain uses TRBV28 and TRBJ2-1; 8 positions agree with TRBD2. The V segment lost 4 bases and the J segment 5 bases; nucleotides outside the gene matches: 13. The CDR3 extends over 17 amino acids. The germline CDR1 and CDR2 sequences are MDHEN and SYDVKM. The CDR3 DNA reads TGTGCCAGCAGTTCCCCAGCCCGCGGGAGGACCCACAATGAGCAGTTCTTC. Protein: CASSSPARGRTHNEQFF.

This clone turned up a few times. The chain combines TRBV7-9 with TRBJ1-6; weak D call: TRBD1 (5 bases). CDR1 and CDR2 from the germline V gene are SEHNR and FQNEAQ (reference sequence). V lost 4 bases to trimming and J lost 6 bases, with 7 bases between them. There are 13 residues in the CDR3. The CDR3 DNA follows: TGTGCCAGCAGCTCTGACAGTAATTCACCCCTCCACTTT. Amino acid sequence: CASSSDSNSPLHF.

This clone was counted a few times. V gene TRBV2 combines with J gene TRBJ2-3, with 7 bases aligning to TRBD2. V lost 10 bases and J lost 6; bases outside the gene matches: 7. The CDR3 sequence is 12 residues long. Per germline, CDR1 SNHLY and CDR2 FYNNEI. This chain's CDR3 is CATRAGPDTQYF. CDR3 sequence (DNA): TGTGCCACGAGAGCGGGGCCCGATACGCAGTATTTT.

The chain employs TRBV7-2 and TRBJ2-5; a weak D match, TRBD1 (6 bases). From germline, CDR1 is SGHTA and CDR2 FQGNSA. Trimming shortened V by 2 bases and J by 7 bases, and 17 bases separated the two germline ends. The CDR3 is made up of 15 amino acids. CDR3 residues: CASSLLGQIGVTQYF. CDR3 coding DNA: TGTGCCAGCAGCTTACTAGGACAGATCGGCGTGACCCAGTACTTC. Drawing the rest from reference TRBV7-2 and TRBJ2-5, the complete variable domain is GAGVSQSPSNKVTEKGKDVELRCDPISGHTALYWYRQSLGQGLEFLIYFQGNSAPDKSGLPSDRFSAERTGGSVSTLTIQRTQQEDSAVYLCASSLLGQIGVTQYFGPGTRLLVL.